The rows below give T cell receptor beta chains drawn from one sample of a study of beta chain features in type 1 diabetes. Repertoires were generated with immunoSEQ multiplex PCR, while TCRdb's copy carries only in-frame clones and drops some. The table has approximately 170,000 clones, approximately 8% seen once. Input material: central memory CD4+ T cells from blood. Receptors originate from a man between 18 and 29 years old with type 1 diabetes. Both conserved end residues are part of each CDR3. The D gene is left open where the match is weak. Clone size, where shown, is once, few, many, or a class for clones that have expanded.

size	D	J	V	CDR3	DNA
.	TRBD2	TRBJ2-7	TRBV30	CAWRRTSGRYEQYF	TGTGCCTGGAGACGGACTAGCGGGAGATACGAGCAGTACTTC
few	TRBD1	TRBJ1-2	TRBV7-9	CASSSTGNYGYTF	TGTGCCAGCAGCTCGACAGGGAACTATGGCTACACCTTC
few	.	TRBJ1-1	TRBV28	CASSLTQGTEAFF	TGTGCCAGCAGTTTGACACAGGGCACTGAAGCTTTCTTT
few	TRBD1	TRBJ1-3	TRBV29-1	CSVVDRGSGNTIYF	TGCAGCGTAGTCGACAGGGGTTCTGGAAACACCATATATTTT
few	TRBD2	TRBJ2-5	TRBV5-1	CASSLTSGGETQYF	TGCGCCAGCAGCCTGACTAGCGGGGGGGAGACCCAGTACTTC
few	.	TRBJ2-7	TRBV28	CASSPDLHSYEQYF	TGTGCCAGCAGCCCGGACTTACACTCCTACGAGCAGTACTTC
.	.	TRBJ2-7	TRBV29-1	CSGKTLSAEQISYEQYF	TGCAGCGGCAAGACTCTGTCGGCCGAACAAATCTCCTACGAGCAGTACTTC
medium-sized	TRBD1	TRBJ2-5	TRBV5-6	CASSFGTVGETQYF	TGTGCCAGCAGCTTCGGGACAGTAGGAGAGACCCAGTACTTC
.	TRBD1	TRBJ2-7	TRBV5-4	CASSWRQGADEQYF	TGTGCCAGCAGCTGGAGACAGGGAGCGGACGAGCAGTACTTC
few	.	TRBJ1-1	TRBV15	CATSRSWAEAFF	TGTGCCACCAGCAGATCGTGGGCCGAAGCTTTCTTT
.	TRBD2	TRBJ2-5	TRBV7-6	CASSPRPGPGGVETQYF	TGTGCCAGCAGCCCGAGACCGGGACCCGGGGGGGTGGAGACCCAGTACTTC
few	.	TRBJ2-2	TRBV9	CASSEPGGGFTGELFF	TGTGCCAGCAGTGAGCCTGGGGGGGGCTTTACCGGGGAGCTGTTTTTT
few	.	TRBJ2-5	TRBV5-4	CASSFDGSFRPDQETQYF	TGTGCCAGCAGCTTTGATGGATCTTTCAGGCCCGACCAAGAGACCCAGTACTTC
few	TRBD2	TRBJ2-3	TRBV4-3	CASSQEERTGGYTDTQYF	TGCGCCAGCAGCCAAGAGGAGCGAACGGGGGGTTACACAGATACGCAGTATTTT